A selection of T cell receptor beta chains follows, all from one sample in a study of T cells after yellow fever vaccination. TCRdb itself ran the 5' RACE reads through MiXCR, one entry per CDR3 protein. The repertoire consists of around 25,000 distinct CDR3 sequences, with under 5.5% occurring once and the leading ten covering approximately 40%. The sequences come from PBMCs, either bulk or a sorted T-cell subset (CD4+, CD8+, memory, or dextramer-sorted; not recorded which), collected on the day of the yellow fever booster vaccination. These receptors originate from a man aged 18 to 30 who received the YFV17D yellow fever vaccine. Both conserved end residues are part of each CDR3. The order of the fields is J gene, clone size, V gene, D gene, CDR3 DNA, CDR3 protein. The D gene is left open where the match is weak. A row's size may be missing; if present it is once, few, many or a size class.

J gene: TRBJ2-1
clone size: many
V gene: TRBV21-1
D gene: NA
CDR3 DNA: TGTGCCAGCAGCAAAGTCCAGGACAATGAGCAGTTCTTC
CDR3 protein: CASSKVQDNEQFF

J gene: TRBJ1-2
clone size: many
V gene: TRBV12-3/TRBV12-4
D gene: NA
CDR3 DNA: TGTGCCAGCAGCCCGGGATCTTATGGCTACACCTTC
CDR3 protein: CASSPGSYGYTF

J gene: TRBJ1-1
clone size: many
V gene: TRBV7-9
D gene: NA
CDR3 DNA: TGTGCCAGCAGCTTAGCTTCCCGGGGGGCAATGAACACTGAAGCTTTCTTT
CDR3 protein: CASSLASRGAMNTEAFF

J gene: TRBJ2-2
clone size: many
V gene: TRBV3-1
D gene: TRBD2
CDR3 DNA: TGTGCCAGCAGCCCGTTAGCGGGGGGGCCTGGCGGGGAGCTGTTTTTT
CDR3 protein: CASSPLAGGPGGELFF

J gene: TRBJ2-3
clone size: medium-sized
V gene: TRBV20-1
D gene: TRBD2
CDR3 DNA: TGCAGTGCTCCCTGGGCGGGGGGGCCGGCAGATACGCAGTATTTT
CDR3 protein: CSAPWAGGPADTQYF

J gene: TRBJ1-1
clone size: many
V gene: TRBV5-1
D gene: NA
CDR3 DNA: TGCGCCAGCAGCTCCGACACGGTATCTAGTCCTTTCTTT
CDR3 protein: CASSSDTVSSPFF

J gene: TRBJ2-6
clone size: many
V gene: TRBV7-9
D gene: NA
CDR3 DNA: TGTGCCAGCAGCTTAGAGGGGGCCAACGTCCTGACTTTC
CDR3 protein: CASSLEGANVLTF

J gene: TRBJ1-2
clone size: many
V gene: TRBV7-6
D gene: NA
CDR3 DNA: TGTGCCAGCAGCTTATACGGCGAGGGTGGCTACACCTTC
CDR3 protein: CASSLYGEGGYTF

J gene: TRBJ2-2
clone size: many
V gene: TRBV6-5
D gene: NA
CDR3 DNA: TGTGCCAGCAGTCGGACAGAGAACACCGGGGAGCTGTTTTTT
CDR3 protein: CASSRTENTGELFF

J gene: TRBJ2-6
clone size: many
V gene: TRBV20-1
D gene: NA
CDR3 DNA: TGCAGTGCGCCGGACAACTCTGGGGCCAACGTCCTGACTTTC
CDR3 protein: CSAPDNSGANVLTF

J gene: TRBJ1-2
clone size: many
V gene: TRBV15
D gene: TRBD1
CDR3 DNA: TGTGCCACCAGCAGAGATACAACAGGGGGAAATGGCTACACCTTC
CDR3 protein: CATSRDTTGGNGYTF

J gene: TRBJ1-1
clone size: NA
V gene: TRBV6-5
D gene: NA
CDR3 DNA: TGTGCCAGCAGTTATGGTGAGAACACTGAAGCTTTCTTT
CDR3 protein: CASSYGENTEAFF

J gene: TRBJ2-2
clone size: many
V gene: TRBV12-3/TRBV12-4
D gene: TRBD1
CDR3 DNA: TGTGCCAGCAGCCCGACAGGGTCCGGGGAGCTGTTTTTT
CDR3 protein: CASSPTGSGELFF

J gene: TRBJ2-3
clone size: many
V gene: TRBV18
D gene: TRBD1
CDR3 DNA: TGTGCCAGCTCACCATCCCCCGCGGACAGGACCACAGATACGCAGTATTTT
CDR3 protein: CASSPSPADRTTDTQYF

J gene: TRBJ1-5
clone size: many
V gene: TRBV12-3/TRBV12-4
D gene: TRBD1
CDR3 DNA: TGTGCCAGCAGCCCTAGACAGGGGGCGGGGGTTGGACAGCCCCAGCATTTT
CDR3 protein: CASSPRQGAGVGQPQHF

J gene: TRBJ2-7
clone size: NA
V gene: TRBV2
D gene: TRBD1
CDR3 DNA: TGTGCCAGCAGTGAGGACAGGGCCTACGAGCAGTACTTC
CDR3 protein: CASSEDRAYEQYF

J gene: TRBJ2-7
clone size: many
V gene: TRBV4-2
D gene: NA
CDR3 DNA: TGTGCCAGCAGCCAGTATGGCTTCGGGCCGGCCTCCTACGAGCAGTACTTC
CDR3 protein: CASSQYGFGPASYEQYF

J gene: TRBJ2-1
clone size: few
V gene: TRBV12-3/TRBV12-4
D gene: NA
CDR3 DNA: TGTGCCAGCAGTTTAAGGGGGGATGAGCAGTTCTTC
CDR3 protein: CASSLRGDEQFF

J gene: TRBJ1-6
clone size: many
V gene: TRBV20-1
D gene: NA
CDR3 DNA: TGCAGTGCTAGACAGGGGAATTCACCCCTCCACTTT
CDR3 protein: CSARQGNSPLHF

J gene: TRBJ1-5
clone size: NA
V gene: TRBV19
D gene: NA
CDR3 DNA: TGTGCCAGTGAGGCGCAAAATCAGCCCCAGCATTTT
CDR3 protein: CASEAQNQPQHF

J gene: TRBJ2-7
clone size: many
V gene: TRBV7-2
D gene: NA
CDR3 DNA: TGTGCCAGCAGCTTAGATGGTGTCCCCATCTACGAGCAGTACTTC
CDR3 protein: CASSLDGVPIYEQYF

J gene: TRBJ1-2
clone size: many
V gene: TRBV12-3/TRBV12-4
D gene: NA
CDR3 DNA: TGTGCCAGCAGTTTATTACGGGGGAACTATGGCTACACCTTC
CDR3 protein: CASSLLRGNYGYTF

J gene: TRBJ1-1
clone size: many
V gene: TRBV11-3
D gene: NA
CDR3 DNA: TGTGCCAGCAGCTCCGACGGGGGAGAAGCTTTCTTT
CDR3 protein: CASSSDGGEAFF

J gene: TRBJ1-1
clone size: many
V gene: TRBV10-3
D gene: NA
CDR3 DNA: TGTGCCATCAGCCGGGACGGGGGAAACACTGAAGCTTTCTTT
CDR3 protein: CAISRDGGNTEAFF

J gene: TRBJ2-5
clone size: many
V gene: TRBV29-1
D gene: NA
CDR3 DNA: TGCAGCGTTGAAGACGGTTCGGGGGAGACCCAGTACTTC
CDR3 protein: CSVEDGSGETQYF

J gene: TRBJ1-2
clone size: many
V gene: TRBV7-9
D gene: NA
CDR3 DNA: TGTGCCAGCAGCCCTCTTTTAGCCCGGGGGTCGAGTGGCTACACCTTC
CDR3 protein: CASSPLLARGSSGYTF

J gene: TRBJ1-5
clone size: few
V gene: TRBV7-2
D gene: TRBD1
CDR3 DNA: TGTGCCAGCAGCTCTGACGGGACAGGCCTCCAAGGGCATTTT
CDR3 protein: CASSSDGTGLQGHF

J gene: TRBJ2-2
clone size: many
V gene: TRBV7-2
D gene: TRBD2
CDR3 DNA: TGTGCCAGCAGCCTGTGGGGAGGGCAGCTATACGGGGAGCTGTTTTTT
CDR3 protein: CASSLWGGQLYGELFF

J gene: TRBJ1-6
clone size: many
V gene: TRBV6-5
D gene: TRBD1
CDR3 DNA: TGTGCCAGCAGCCCCGCTCGACAGGGGATTAATTCACCCCTCCACTTT
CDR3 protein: CASSPARQGINSPLHF

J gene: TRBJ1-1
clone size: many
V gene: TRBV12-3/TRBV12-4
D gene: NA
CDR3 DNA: TGTGCCAGCAGTTTTCAGTCGAACACTGAAGCTTTCTTT
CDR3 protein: CASSFQSNTEAFF

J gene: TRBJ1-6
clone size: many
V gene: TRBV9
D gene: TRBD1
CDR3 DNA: TGTGCCAGCAGCTCCCGGGACAGGTTAAATTCACCCCTCCACTTT
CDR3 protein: CASSSRDRLNSPLHF

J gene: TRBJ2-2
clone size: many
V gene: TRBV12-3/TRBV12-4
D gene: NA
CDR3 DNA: TGTGCCAGCAGCCAGACAACCTTGGTCACCGGGGAGCTGTTTTTT
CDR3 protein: CASSQTTLVTGELFF

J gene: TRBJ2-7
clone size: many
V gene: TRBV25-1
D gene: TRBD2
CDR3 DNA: TGTGCCAGCAGTGAGTTAGCGGGGGGGCCTAACGAGCAGTACTTC
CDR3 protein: CASSELAGGPNEQYF

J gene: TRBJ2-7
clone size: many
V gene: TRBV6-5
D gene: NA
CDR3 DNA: TGTGCCAGCAGGTCGGGACTGGGGAGCTCCTACGAGCAGTACTTC
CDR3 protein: CASRSGLGSSYEQYF

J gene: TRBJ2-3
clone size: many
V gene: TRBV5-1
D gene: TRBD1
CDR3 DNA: TGCGCCAGCACCTACGGAGGGACAGGGCTGGCGGGAGATACGCAGTATTTT
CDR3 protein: CASTYGGTGLAGDTQYF

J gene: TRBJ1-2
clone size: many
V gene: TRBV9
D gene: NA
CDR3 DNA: TGTGCCAGCAGCGTAGCGACTTTGGATGGCTACACCTTC
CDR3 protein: CASSVATLDGYTF

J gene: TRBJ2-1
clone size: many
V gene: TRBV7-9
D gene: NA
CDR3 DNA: TGTGCCAGCAGTATAACGGGGGCAGGGAATGAGCAGTTCTTC
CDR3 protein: CASSITGAGNEQFF

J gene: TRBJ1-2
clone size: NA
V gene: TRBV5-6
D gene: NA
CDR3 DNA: TGTGCCAGCAGCTTGGCCATGCCTCTCTCAGGGGGCTACACCTTC
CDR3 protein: CASSLAMPLSGGYTF

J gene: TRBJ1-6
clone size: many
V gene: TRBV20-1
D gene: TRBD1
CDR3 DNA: TGCAGTGCGTGGACAGGGGCCGAGAGTTCACCCCTCCACTTT
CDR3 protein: CSAWTGAESSPLHF

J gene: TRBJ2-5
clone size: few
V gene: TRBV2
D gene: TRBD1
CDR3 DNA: TGTGCCAGCAGATGGGACAGGGCCGGGGAGACCCAGTACTTC
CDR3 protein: CASRWDRAGETQYF

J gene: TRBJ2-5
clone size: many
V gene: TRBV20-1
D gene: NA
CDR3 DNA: TGCAGTGCTCGACGGGGAACCGAGACCCAGTACTTC
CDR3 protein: CSARRGTETQYF

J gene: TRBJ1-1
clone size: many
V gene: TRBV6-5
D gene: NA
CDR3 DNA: TGTGCCAGCAGTTACTCAAAGGGGGGGGCCCACACTGAAGCTTTCTTT
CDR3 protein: CASSYSKGGAHTEAFF

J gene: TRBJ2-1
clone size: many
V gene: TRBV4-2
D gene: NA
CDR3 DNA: TGTGCCAGCAGCCAGACCTCAGGGGAGCAGTTCTTC
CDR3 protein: CASSQTSGEQFF

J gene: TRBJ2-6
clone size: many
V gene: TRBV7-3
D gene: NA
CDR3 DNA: TGTGCCAGCAGCTTAACTGGGGCCAACGTCCTGACTTTC
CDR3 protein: CASSLTGANVLTF

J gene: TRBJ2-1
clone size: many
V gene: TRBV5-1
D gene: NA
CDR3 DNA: TGCGCCAGCAGCTTGGCCGGGACTGGACAGCAGTTCTTC
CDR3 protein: CASSLAGTGQQFF

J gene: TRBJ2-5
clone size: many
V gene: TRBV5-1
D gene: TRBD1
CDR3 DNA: TGCGCCAGCAGCCTCCAGGGGGCCCCGGTTCGGGAGACCCAGTACTTC
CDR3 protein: CASSLQGAPVRETQYF

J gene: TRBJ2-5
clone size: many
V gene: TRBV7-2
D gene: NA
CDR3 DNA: TGTGCCAGCAGCCTTACACGGTGGGGAGAGACCCAGTACTTC
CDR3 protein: CASSLTRWGETQYF

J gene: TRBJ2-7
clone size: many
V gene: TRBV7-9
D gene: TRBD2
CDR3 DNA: TGTGCCAGCAGCTTACGTACGGCTGAACTAGCGGGGGGGGACTACGAGCAGTACTTC
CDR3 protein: CASSLRTAELAGGDYEQYF

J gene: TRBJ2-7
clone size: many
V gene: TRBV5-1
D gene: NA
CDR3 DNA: TGCGCCAGCAGCCCCGGACCTCGAAGGGAGCAGTACTTC
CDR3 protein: CASSPGPRREQYF

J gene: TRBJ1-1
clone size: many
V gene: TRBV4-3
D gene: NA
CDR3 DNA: TGCGCCAGCAGCCAAGATTTAACGAACACTGAAGCTTTCTTT
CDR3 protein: CASSQDLTNTEAFF

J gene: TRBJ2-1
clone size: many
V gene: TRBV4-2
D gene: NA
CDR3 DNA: TGTGCCAGCAGCCAAGTAATAGGGGCTGAGCAGTTCTTC
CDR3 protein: CASSQVIGAEQFF

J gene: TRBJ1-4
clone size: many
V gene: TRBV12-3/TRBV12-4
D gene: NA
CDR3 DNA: TGTGCCAGCAGTCCCAGGGTTGAAAACGAAAAACTGTTTTTT
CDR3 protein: CASSPRVENEKLFF

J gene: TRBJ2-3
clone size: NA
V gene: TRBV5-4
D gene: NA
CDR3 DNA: TGTGCCAGCAGCTTGGAGAGCACAGATACGCAGTATTTT
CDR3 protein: CASSLESTDTQYF

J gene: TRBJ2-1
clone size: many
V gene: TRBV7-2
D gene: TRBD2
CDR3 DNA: TGTGCCAGCAGCTCACCGGGACTAGGACGATTGCAGTTCTTC
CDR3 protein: CASSSPGLGRLQFF